This record concerns one T cell receptor beta chain sequence. The source of the sample is a study of blood T cell repertoires in COVID-19. Sequencing was performed with immunoSEQ multiplex PCR; in TCRdb, only in-frame clones are kept and a portion is missing. The sample includes 150,000 or so clones, around 82% of them seen just once. The V gene's germline CDR1 is ENHRY and CDR2 SYGVKD. The V gene lost 6 bases and the J gene lost 4 bases, with 12 bases spanning the gap. The CDR3 is made up of 13 amino acids. This receptor was identified in a human donor with acute or convalescent COVID-19. The donor label of this sample is uncertain. The genes are TRBV10-3 and TRBJ2-5, with D possibly matching TRBD2 (5 bases). The sample taken for sequencing was peripheral blood. CDR3 DNA sequence: TGTGCCATCAGGGACTCGAGTGTAGAGACCCAGTACTTC. Encoded protein: CAIRDSSVETQYF.